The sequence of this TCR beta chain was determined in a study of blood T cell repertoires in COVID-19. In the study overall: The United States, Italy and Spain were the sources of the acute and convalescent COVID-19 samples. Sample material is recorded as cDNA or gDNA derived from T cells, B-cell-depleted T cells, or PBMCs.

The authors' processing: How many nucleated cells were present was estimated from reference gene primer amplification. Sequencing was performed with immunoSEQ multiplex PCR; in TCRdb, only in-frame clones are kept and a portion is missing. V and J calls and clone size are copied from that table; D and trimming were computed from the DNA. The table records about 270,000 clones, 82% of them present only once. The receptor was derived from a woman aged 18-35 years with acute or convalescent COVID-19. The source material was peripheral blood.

DNA of the CDR3: TGTGCCAGCAGCCCCGGGACAGGACCCTACAATGAGCAGTTCTTC. Translated: CASSPGTGPYNEQFF. The chain employs TRBV27 and TRBJ2-1; 8 bases are shared with TRBD1. CDR1 and CDR2 from the germline V gene are MNHEY and SMNVEV (reference sequence). CDR3 length: 15 amino acids. The J segment lost 2 bases and the V segment lost 6 bases, leaving 6 bases of the junction unmatched.